Below, 17 T cell receptor beta chains from the same sample are listed, as sequenced in a study of neoadjuvant anti-PD-1 for oral cavity cancer. This table comes from immunoSEQ multiplex PCR, and its TCRdb copy is limited to in-frame clones, with some not included. The sample has around 12,000 clones, about 62% seen once. The sample here was PBMCs, taken before nivolumab (anti-PD-1) treatment. The receptor set was obtained from a person between 35 and 79 years old with oral cavity squamous cell carcinoma.

This chain links TRBV6-6 with TRBJ1-1, with D perhaps matching TRBD1 (6 bases). Trimming left V 7 bases short and J 0 bases short, with 15 bases between. CDR1 is MNHNY, CDR2 SVGAGI, per germline (reference sequence). The CDR3 totals 15 residues. CDR3 loop: CASNRETGLNTEAFF. The CDR3 DNA follows: TGTGCCAGCAATCGAGAGACAGGACTGAACACTGAAGCTTTCTTT.

The chain couples TRBV5-1 to TRBJ2-1; D is possibly TRBD1 (5 bases). The CDR3 covers 14 residues. The germline gives CDR1 SGHRS, CDR2 YFSETQ. The V end lost 5 bases, the J end lost 4 bases, and 13 bases lay between the germline ends. The CDR3: CASRSNRPYNEQFF. The CDR3 nucleotides read TGCGCCAGCAGATCCAACAGGCCGTACAATGAGCAGTTCTTC.

The chain is built from TRBV19 and TRBJ1-2; D is perhaps TRBD1 (6 bases). CDR3 length: 13 amino acids. Trimming took off 5 bases at V and 12 bases at J, with 19 bases between the two ends. Per germline, CDR1 LNHDA and CDR2 SQIVND (reference sequence). CDR3 nucleotides: TGTGCCAGTAGTCCACAAAGGGACAAACCCAACACCTTC. As protein: CASSPQRDKPNTF.

The chain combines TRBV28 with TRBJ1-3, with 7 bases identical to TRBD1. The CDR3 runs to 12 residues. Trimming took 9 bases from V and 5 from J; bases not matched to a gene: 4. CDR1 and CDR2 from the germline V gene are MDHEN and SYDVKM. The CDR3 bases are TGTGCCAGTGGGACAGAAAGAAACACCATATATTTT. Protein: CASGTERNTIYF.

The chain uses TRBV4-1 and TRBJ2-3; unclear D gene. Germline values: CDR1 MGHRA, CDR2 YSYEKL. The CDR3 extends over 13 amino acids. Trimming took off 5 bases at V and 2 bases at J, with 8 bases between the two ends. The CDR3 sequence: CASSSHYTDTQYF. Written as DNA, the CDR3 is TGCGCCAGCAGCTCCCACTACACAGATACGCAGTATTTT.

The chain employs TRBV9 and TRBJ2-1; no firm D call. Per germline, CDR1 SGDLS and CDR2 YYNGEE. V lost 2 bases to trimming and J lost 6 bases, with 12 bases between them. The CDR3 has 14 amino acids. The CDR3 reads CASSVRLPGNEQFF. The CDR3 bases are TGTGCCAGCAGCGTTAGACTCCCCGGCAATGAGCAGTTCTTC.

The gene calls are TRBV5-1 and TRBJ2-1; D is unclear. This CDR3 comprises 14 residues. Trimming removed 5 bases at V and 0 bases at J, with 9 bases between. CDR1 SGHRS and CDR2 YFSETQ come from the germline V gene. Here the CDR3 DNA reads TGCGCCAGCAGACCGCCAAGCTCCTACAATGAGCAGTTCTTC. Protein sequence: CASRPPSSYNEQFF.

The chain couples TRBV27 to TRBJ2-7; 10 nucleotides line up with TRBD1. Unmatched junction bases numbered 2, after V lost 5 bases and J lost 4 bases. From germline, CDR1 is MNHEY and CDR2 SMNVEV (reference sequence). This CDR3 has 13 amino acids. DNA of the CDR3: TGTGCCAGCAGTAGACAGGGGGCGTACGAGCAGTACTTC. Its protein is CASSRQGAYEQYF.

The rearrangement joins TRBV5-1 to TRBJ1-2; D remains unclear. This CDR3 is 15 amino acids long. CDR1 is SGHRS and CDR2 is YFSETQ in the germline V gene. Trimming shortened V by 7 bases and J by 2 bases, and 18 bases separated the two germline ends. CDR3 amino acids: CASQPSLVINYGYTF. CDR3 sequence (DNA): TGCGCCAGCCAACCTAGTTTAGTGATCAACTATGGCTACACCTTC.

The V call is TRBV2, the J call TRBJ1-2; D gene unclear. The CDR3 is 11 residues long. Germline assignment: CDR1 SNHLY and CDR2 FYNNEI. V dropped 3 bases and J dropped 4 bases, with 3 bases sitting between them. CDR3 region: CASSEFYGYTF. The CDR3 DNA reads TGTGCCAGCAGTGAGTTCTATGGCTACACCTTC.

This chain links TRBV13 with TRBJ1-2, with D possibly TRBD1 on 6 matching bases. Germline loops: CDR1 PRHDT, CDR2 FYEKMQ (reference sequence). V gave up 5 bases and J gave up 1 base, with 17 bases separating them. There are 16 residues in the CDR3. In DNA, the CDR3 is TGTGCCAGCAGCCCCCGTCGGGGGGGCGGTAACTATGGCTACACCTTC. Translation: CASSPRRGGGNYGYTF.

The rearrangement links TRBV4-2 to TRBJ2-3; D call uncertain. V lost 5 bases and J lost 0, with 12 bases in between. There are 15 residues in the CDR3. CDR1 is LGHNA and CDR2 is YNFKEQ in the germline V gene. For the CDR3, the DNA is TGTGCCAGCAGCTTTCAAGGCGGAAGCACAGATACGCAGTATTTT. Protein sequence: CASSFQGGSTDTQYF.

The gene calls are TRBV9 and TRBJ1-3; no definite D call. This CDR3 has 13 residues. The V gene's germline CDR1 is SGDLS and CDR2 YYNGEE. V lost 0 bases and J lost 3, with 4 bases in between. Written as DNA, the CDR3 is TGTGCCAGCAGCGTAGGGGATGGAAACACCATATATTTT. Translating gives CASSVGDGNTIYF.

This chain uses TRBV5-1 with TRBJ2-3, with 7 bases aligning to TRBD2. CDR3 length: 14 amino acids. With V trimmed by 5 bases and J by 0 bases, 3 bases remained unmatched. Germline values: CDR1 SGHRS, CDR2 YFSETQ. CDR3 residues: CASRLAYSTDTQYF. The CDR3 region has the DNA TGCGCCAGCAGACTAGCGTACAGCACAGATACGCAGTATTTT.

This clone is a singleton in its sample. The gene calls are TRBV20-1 and TRBJ2-1; 14 bases fit TRBD2. The CDR3 covers 11 residues. CDR1 is DFQATT and CDR2 is SNEGSKA in the germline V gene (reference sequence). V lost 5 bases and J lost 15; bases outside the gene matches: 3. DNA of the CDR3: TGCAGTGCTGGGACTAGCGGGAGCGTGTTCTTC. The encoded protein is CSAGTSGSVFF.

The chain recombines TRBV2 with TRBJ2-1; 11 bases are a match to TRBD2. In germline, CDR1 is SNHLY, CDR2 FYNNEI. The CDR3 covers 15 residues. V was pared by 3 bases and J by 12 bases, with 10 bases of the junction left unmatched. The DNA for the CDR3 is TGTGCCAGCAGTGATACTAGCGGGGGCCCCCTGGGGCAGTTCTTC. Amino acid sequence: CASSDTSGGPLGQFF.

This chain links TRBV11-2 with TRBJ2-3, with 11 bases matching TRBD2. The CDR3 is 16 amino acids. The V and J ends lost 3 bases and 8 bases, in that order; junction bases with no gene match: 10. Germline values: CDR1 SGHAT, CDR2 FQNNGV. CDR3 DNA: TGTGCCAGCAGCTTCCCGACTAGCGGGGCCTCGGGTACGCAGTATTTT. Amino acid sequence: CASSFPTSGASGTQYF.